Listed here are 12 T cell receptor beta chains from one sample, sequenced in a study of blood T cells in healthy people across ages. The use of a sample-barcoded 5' primer and a J-beta primer mix characterized a second PCR of roughly 6 to 11 cycles. TCRdb fed the 5' RACE reads into MiXCR, producing one record per CDR3 protein. The repertoire holds more than 1 million distinct CDR3 sequences, with under 45% as singletons. Sample: blood. Receptors originate from a woman aged 55-70 years in good health.

The J gene is TRBJ1-5, the V gene TRBV7-9; no definite D call. The CDR3 runs to 12 residues. V was trimmed by 2 bases and J by 6 bases, leaving 5 bases between them. Germline V gene lookup returns CDR1 SEHNR and CDR2 FQNEAQ (reference sequence). The CDR3: CASSLTPQPQHF. In DNA, the CDR3 is TGTGCCAGCAGCTTAACTCCTCAGCCCCAGCATTTT.

The J gene is TRBJ2-1, the V gene TRBV9; 7 bases fit TRBD2. The CDR3 length is 16 residues. Trimming took 3 bases from V and 5 from J; bases not matched to a gene: 11. CDR1 and CDR2 (germline): SGDLS, YYNGEE. This chain's CDR3 is CASSATLAGLHNEQFF. The DNA of the CDR3 is TGTGCCAGCAGCGCGACCTTAGCGGGCCTTCACAATGAGCAGTTCTTC.

The chain employs TRBV20-1 and TRBJ2-5; D remains unclear. The germline V and J ends were trimmed by 1 base and 2 bases, with 11 bases remaining between them. Germline V lookup: CDR1 DFQATT, CDR2 SNEGSKA (reference sequence). The CDR3 covers 14 residues. The CDR3 DNA reads as TGCAGTGCTAGAGGGGGTGCGGTTCAAGAGACCCAGTACTTC. This sequence encodes CSARGGAVQETQYF.

The chain combines TRBV27 with TRBJ2-3; TRBD1 matches at 9 bases. Germline CDR1 and CDR2: MNHEY and SMNVEV (reference sequence). CDR3 size: 17 residues. J was trimmed by 5 bases and V by 5 bases; bases with no gene match: 14. The CDR3 protein is CASSDSGQGRIGDTQYF. DNA for the CDR3: TGTGCCAGCAGTGACTCTGGACAGGGGAGAATAGGAGATACGCAGTATTTT.

The chain recombines TRBV6-2 or TRBV6-3 with TRBJ1-4; D unresolved. V was clipped by 5 bases and J by 4 bases, with 11 bases between them. The CDR3 extends over 14 amino acids. Germline V CDR1 and CDR2: MNHEY, SVGEGT. CDR3 loop: CASSMWGDNEKLFF. The CDR3 DNA is TGTGCCAGCAGTATGTGGGGAGATAATGAAAAACTGTTTTTT.

This clonotype was counted a few times. This chain uses TRBV7-2 with TRBJ2-4, with TRBD1 identical over 11 bases. The J call may not be correct, given that the DNA end is closer to TRBJ2-7. The CDR3 is 15 residues long. CDR1 is SGHTA and CDR2 is FQGNSA in the germline V gene. Written as DNA, the CDR3 is TGTGCCAGCAGTTGGACGGGACAGGGGGCCTACGAGCAGTACTTC. It encodes CASSWTGQGAYEQYF.

The chain carries TRBV2 and TRBJ2-5; tentatively, D is TRBD2 (6 bases). V shed 8 bases and J shed 1 base, with 11 bases lying between them. The CDR3 is 13 amino acids. Germline V CDR1 and CDR2: SNHLY, FYNNEI. The CDR3 bases are TGTGCCAGCGCCGGGGGATTCCAAGAGACCCAGTACTTC. It translates to CASAGGFQETQYF.

There are a few counts of this clonotype. This clone may be a read error of a much larger clone one base away. V gene TRBV7-2 combines with J gene TRBJ2-5, with 11 bases aligning to TRBD2. J lost 2 bases, V lost 1 base, and 6 bases had no gene match. CDR1 is SGHTA, CDR2 FQGNSA, per germline. CDR3 size: 17 residues. The CDR3 nucleotides read TGTGCCAGCAGCTTAGGGAGTGTAGCGGGAGGGCAAGAGACCCAGTACTTC. Residues: CASSLGSVAGGQETQYF.

V gene TRBV30 combines with J gene TRBJ2-5; 12 nucleotides match TRBD2. The J call may be wrong; the DNA end is better matched by TRBJ2-7. The CDR3 consists of 15 residues. In germline, CDR1 is GTSNPN, CDR2 SVGIG (reference sequence). In DNA form, the CDR3 reads TGTGCCTGGAGGGGACTAGCGGGCAACCCCTACGAGCAGTACTTC. It translates to CAWRGLAGNPYEQYF.

This clonotype has just one count. J is TRBJ2-4 and V is TRBV20-1; unclear D gene. Germline V gene sequence: CDR1 DFQATT, CDR2 SNEGSKA (reference sequence). V lost 3 bases, J lost 0 bases, and 9 bases lay in between. The CDR3 is 14 residues long. As DNA, the CDR3 is TGCAGTGCTAGTAAGGGTCTAGCCAAAAACATTCAGTACTTC. Amino acids: CSASKGLAKNIQYF.

For the CDR3, the DNA is TGTGCCAGCAGCTTAGATATAGGGGGGGCCTCTGGGGCCAACGTCCTGACTTTC. As protein: CASSLDIGGASGANVLTF. J is TRBJ2-6 and V is TRBV11-2; the D gene is possibly TRBD2 (7 bases). This CDR3 has 18 amino acids. V was trimmed by 0 bases and J by 0 bases, leaving 12 bases between them. Germline values: CDR1 SGHAT, CDR2 FQNNGV.

This sequence joins TRBV9 and TRBJ2-5; 11 bases are shared with TRBD1. Germline V gene data show CDR1 as SGDLS and CDR2 as YYNGEE. CDR3 size: 15 residues. J was trimmed by 5 bases and V by 4 bases; bases with no gene match: 7. CDR3 region: CASSPRDRGVETQYF. The CDR3 DNA reads as TGTGCCAGCAGCCCCCGGGACAGGGGGGTCGAGACCCAGTACTTC.